These 29 T cell receptor beta chains came from one sample sequenced in a study of blood T cell repertoires in COVID-19. Generated by immunoSEQ multiplex PCR, the TCRdb table keeps only in-frame clones and is missing some. The sample consists of about 85,000 clones, around 85% of them appearing once. The source material was peripheral blood. These receptors all stem from a man between 60 and 75 years old with acute or convalescent COVID-19.

The rearrangement joins TRBV6-1 to TRBJ1-4; TRBD1 aligns across 7 bases. The CDR3 runs to 15 residues. Looked up from germline, CDR1 is MNHNS and CDR2 is SASEGT. J was trimmed by 7 bases and V by 2 bases; bases with no gene match: 7. CDR3 protein: CASSEIGQVGEKLFF. Written as DNA, the CDR3 is TGTGCCAGCAGTGAAATTGGACAGGTCGGTGAAAAACTGTTTTTT.

The J gene is TRBJ2-1, the V gene TRBV30, with no clear D. Trimming shortened V by 1 base and J by 0 bases, and 10 bases separated the two germline ends. Germline CDR1 is GTSNPN and CDR2 is SVGIG (reference sequence). The CDR3 sequence is 15 residues long. The CDR3, as DNA: TGTGCCTGGAGTGGGTTGGTTAGCTCCTACAATGAGCAGTTCTTC. It specifies CAWSGLVSSYNEQFF.

The chain links TRBV27 to TRBJ1-1, with TRBD1 matching over 9 bases. The V gene's germline CDR1 is MNHEY and CDR2 SMNVEV (reference sequence). The length of the CDR3 is 15 residues. With V trimmed by 3 bases and J by 8 bases, 10 bases remained unmatched. The CDR3 DNA follows: TGTGCCAGCAGTTTCACTGGGACAGGGTGGTCGGAAGCTTTCTTT. This gives the protein CASSFTGTGWSEAFF.

This chain joins TRBV6-2 or TRBV6-3 and TRBJ1-5; 9 bases agree with TRBD1. The CDR3 consists of 15 residues. J was trimmed by 6 bases and V by 6 bases; bases with no gene match: 9. Germline CDR1 MNHEY, CDR2 SVGEGT. The CDR3 DNA sequence: TGTGCCAGCAGCAACCCGGGACAGGGTCCTCAGCCCCAGCATTTT. Its translation: CASSNPGQGPQPQHF.

The chain recombines TRBV6-2 or TRBV6-3 with TRBJ2-7; 9 bases fit TRBD2. Per the germline V gene, CDR1 is MNHEY and CDR2 is SVGEGT. The J segment lost 2 bases and the V segment lost 4 bases, leaving 9 bases of the junction unmatched. The CDR3 consists of 16 residues. As DNA, the CDR3 is TGTGCCAGCAGTTCCCCGGGACTAGCTTTAGCCTACGAGCAGTACTTC. The encoded protein is CASSSPGLALAYEQYF.

This clone was picked up a small number of times. The rearrangement uses TRBV28 and TRBJ1-1; D is perhaps TRBD1 (5 bases). The germline CDR1 and CDR2 sequences are MDHEN and SYDVKM. CDR3 length: 14 residues. V shed 1 base and J shed 1 base, with 7 bases lying between them. CDR3: CASSLYGQNTEAFF. The CDR3 DNA follows: TGTGCCAGCAGTTTATACGGACAGAACACTGAAGCTTTCTTT.

This chain links TRBV7-6 with TRBJ2-3; 10 bases match TRBD2. Germline V gives CDR1 SGHVS, CDR2 FNYEAQ. The CDR3 contains 19 residues. The V and J ends lost 1 base and 3 bases, in that order; junction bases with no gene match: 13. CDR3 sequence (DNA): TGTGCCAGCAGCTTAGAGGCTAGCGGGGGAGGATTTACTACAGATACGCAGTATTTT. It yields the protein CASSLEASGGGFTTDTQYF.

The rearrangement uses TRBV7-9 and TRBJ2-1; 7 nucleotides match TRBD1. The V gene end was trimmed by 5 bases and the J gene end by 0 bases; junction bases not matched to a gene: 7. The germline V gene encodes CDR1 SEHNR and CDR2 FQNEAQ (reference sequence). The CDR3 has 16 amino acids. The CDR3 here is CASSPGTESSYNEQFF. As DNA, the CDR3 is TGTGCCAGCAGCCCCGGGACAGAGAGCTCCTACAATGAGCAGTTCTTC.

This sequence joins TRBV4-3 and TRBJ1-2; TRBD1 matches 12 bases. J was trimmed by 4 bases and V by 2 bases; bases with no gene match: 2. The CDR3 totals 15 residues. The germline gives CDR1 LGHNA, CDR2 YSLEER. The CDR3 loop is CASSQRDRGPYGYTF. The CDR3 DNA reads TGCGCCAGCAGCCAAAGGGACAGGGGGCCCTATGGCTACACCTTC.

V usage is TRBV7-8 and J usage is TRBJ1-2, with TRBD1 as a possible D gene (6 bases). The CDR3 covers 15 residues. Germline CDR1 and CDR2: SGHVS and FQNEAQ. Trimming left V 0 bases short and J 7 bases short, with 15 bases between. CDR3 nucleotide sequence: TGTGCCAGCAGCTTAGCGATCCAGGGGAAGGGTGGCTACACCTTC. The encoded protein is CASSLAIQGKGGYTF.

This clone was counted once. V gene TRBV7-2 combines with J gene TRBJ1-1, with 7 bases lining up with TRBD1. The V gene end was trimmed by 7 bases and the J gene end by 7 bases; junction bases not matched to a gene: 6. The CDR3 has 12 amino acids. The germline V gene encodes CDR1 SGHTA and CDR2 FQGNSA. In nucleotides, the CDR3 is TGTGCCAGCACCCTGGACAGGCGTGAAGCTTTCTTT. Protein: CASTLDRREAFF.

This chain joins TRBV30 and TRBJ2-5; no reliable D call. Germline CDR1 is GTSNPN and CDR2 is SVGIG (reference sequence). Trimming left V 1 base short and J 1 base short, with 7 bases between. The CDR3 totals 13 residues. Here the CDR3 DNA reads TGTGCCTGGAGTGGGGCCTCCCAAGAGACCCAGTACTTC. Translation gives CAWSGASQETQYF.

The rearrangement links TRBV19 to TRBJ2-1; 15 nucleotides align to TRBD2. The CDR3 is 15 amino acids. Germline CDR1 reads LNHDA; CDR2 reads SQIVND (reference sequence). With 5 bases clipped from V and 7 bases from J, the junction kept 3 bases outside the gene matches. In DNA form, the CDR3 reads TGTGCCAGTAGTTCCGGGACTAGCGGGGGGAATGAGCAGTTCTTC. Protein sequence: CASSSGTSGGNEQFF.

V and J are TRBV2 and TRBJ1-4, with 9 nucleotides matching TRBD1. The trim removed 6 bases at V and 0 bases at J, leaving 8 bases unmatched. The V gene's germline CDR1 is SNHLY and CDR2 FYNNEI. CDR3 length: 17 residues. The CDR3 loop reads CASSWDRVLATNEKLFF. DNA of the CDR3: TGTGCCAGCAGCTGGGACAGGGTACTTGCAACTAATGAAAAACTGTTTTTT.

In this sample, this clone turned up many times. This chain uses TRBV11-2 with TRBJ2-1; D is possibly TRBD2 (6 bases). Germline CDR1 reads SGHAT; CDR2 reads FQNNGV. The CDR3 runs 14 residues. V gave up 5 bases and J gave up 6 bases, with 14 bases separating them. The CDR3: CASSLRGETNEQFF. CDR3 coding DNA: TGTGCCAGCAGCCTGCGGGGAGAGACCAATGAGCAGTTCTTC. The whole variable domain, filled in from reference TRBV11-2 and TRBJ2-1, reads EAGVAQSPRYKIIEKRQSVAFWCNPISGHATLYWYQQILGQGPKLLIQFQNNGVVDDSQLPKDRFSAERLKGVDSTLKIQPAKLEDSAVYLCASSLRGETNEQFFGPGTRLTVL.

The rearrangement uses TRBV4-3 and TRBJ2-1; a possible D gene is TRBD2 (5 bases). Germline assignment: CDR1 LGHNA and CDR2 YSLEER. V shed 4 bases and J shed 8 bases, with 15 bases lying between them. The CDR3 length is 14 residues. In nucleotides, the CDR3 is TGCGCCAGCAGCCGGAAAGTGGGAGACTATGAGCAGTTCTTC. Protein sequence: CASSRKVGDYEQFF.

V and J are TRBV5-1 and TRBJ1-4; 7 bases line up with TRBD1. V lost 5 bases and J lost 5; bases outside the gene matches: 6. The CDR3 runs to 14 residues. Per germline, CDR1 SGHRS and CDR2 YFSETQ. The CDR3 loop reads CASRGDRSNEKLFF. DNA of the CDR3: TGCGCCAGCAGGGGGGACAGAAGCAATGAAAAACTGTTTTTT.

The V and J genes are TRBV4-3 and TRBJ2-1; a possible D gene is TRBD1 (5 bases). V lost 1 base to trimming and J lost 8 bases, with 9 bases between them. This CDR3 is 13 amino acids long. CDR1 and CDR2 from the germline V gene are LGHNA and YSLEER. The DNA of the CDR3 is TGCGCCAGCAGCCAAGTTACAGGCTATGAGCAGTTCTTC. Its protein product is CASSQVTGYEQFF.

V is TRBV5-5 and J is TRBJ1-6; 9 bases map to TRBD1. There are 16 residues in the CDR3. Germline V CDR1 and CDR2: SGHKS, YYEKEE (reference sequence). V gave up 3 bases and J gave up 10 bases; unmatched junction bases: 11. CDR3 protein: CASSYDPGQGYSPLHF. The DNA for the CDR3 is TGTGCCAGCAGCTATGATCCGGGACAGGGTTACTCACCCCTCCACTTT.

J is TRBJ2-1 and V is TRBV9; maybe TRBD1 (6 bases). The CDR3 has 17 amino acids. Germline V gene lookup returns CDR1 SGDLS and CDR2 YYNGEE. The V and J ends lost 4 bases and 7 bases respectively, with 24 bases between them. In DNA, the CDR3 is TGTGCCAGCAGCTTACCCGCATGGGGGCCTCAGAGGAATGAGCAGTTCTTC. Its translation: CASSLPAWGPQRNEQFF.

V gene TRBV10-3 combines with J gene TRBJ1-3; 7 bases line up with TRBD1. This CDR3 region has 15 residues. Germline CDR1 ENHRY, CDR2 SYGVKD. V was pared by 2 bases and J by 0 bases, with 1 base of the junction left unmatched. CDR3 sequence reads: CAISERQGSGNTIYF. DNA for the CDR3: TGTGCCATCAGTGAGAGACAGGGCTCTGGAAACACCATATATTTT.

The V call is TRBV5-1, the J call TRBJ1-1; 9 bases line up with TRBD1. Losses at the gene ends were 4 bases for V and 0 bases for J; bases not matched to a gene: 1. CDR1 and CDR2 from the germline V gene are SGHRS and YFSETQ. This CDR3 is built from 14 residues. The CDR3 DNA is TGCGCCAGCAGCGGGACAGGGATGAACACTGAAGCTTTCTTT. Encoded protein: CASSGTGMNTEAFF.

In DNA form, the CDR3 reads TGTGCCAGCCAGACAGGGGAGGGACGGAACACCATATATTTT. As protein: CASQTGEGRNTIYF. This rearrangement joins TRBV28 to TRBJ1-3; 8 nucleotides align to TRBD1. The CDR3 totals 14 residues. Germline CDR1 is MDHEN and CDR2 is SYDVKM. The trim removed 8 bases at V and 7 bases at J, leaving 10 bases unmatched.

In this sample, this clone turned up once. This chain uses TRBV2 with TRBJ2-1, with TRBD1 as a possible D gene (6 bases). Trimming removed 4 bases at V and 3 bases at J, with 13 bases between. Germline CDR1 and CDR2: SNHLY and FYNNEI. The CDR3 extends over 15 amino acids. CDR3 in DNA: TGTGCCAGCAGTGTCGGGCAGGGGAACTACAATGAGCAGTTCTTC. Translated, it gives CASSVGQGNYNEQFF.

CDR3 nucleotide sequence: TGTGCCAGCAGCCCGACTAGTTTGGAAAACATTCAGTACTTC. It is translated as CASSPTSLENIQYF. The rearrangement uses TRBV5-5 and TRBJ2-4, with a weak D call TRBD2 (6 bases). The CDR3 is 14 amino acids. Germline values: CDR1 SGHKS, CDR2 YYEKEE (reference sequence). Trimming stripped 4 bases from V and 5 bases from J, with 13 bases between.

The V gene is TRBV5-1, the J gene TRBJ1-4; tentatively, D is TRBD1 (5 bases). Trimming shortened V by 2 bases and J by 5 bases, and 10 bases separated the two germline ends. The CDR3 covers 14 residues. The germline V gene encodes CDR1 SGHRS and CDR2 YFSETQ. The CDR3 coding sequence is TGCGCCAGCAGCTTAGCCAGGGCCAATGAAAAACTGTTTTTT. Its protein is CASSLARANEKLFF.

The gene calls are TRBV12-5 and TRBJ1-5; perhaps TRBD1 as D (6 bases). The CDR3 consists of 20 residues. The V and J ends lost 0 bases and 0 bases respectively, with 21 bases between them. CDR1 LGHNT and CDR2 FRNRAP come from the germline V gene. The CDR3 nucleotides read TGTGCTAGTGGTTTGGTAACGACAGGTCAGGCGCTTTATAGCAATCAGCCCCAGCATTTT. This translates into CASGLVTTGQALYSNQPQHF.

The V and J genes are TRBV27 and TRBJ1-1; possibly TRBD1 for D (5 bases). This CDR3 comprises 13 residues. V lost 5 bases, J lost 9 bases, and 16 bases lay in between. The V gene's germline CDR1 is MNHEY and CDR2 SMNVEV (reference sequence). This chain's CDR3 is CASSTTRGNKAFF. For the CDR3, the DNA is TGTGCCAGCAGTACCACAAGGGGAAACAAAGCTTTCTTT.

The J gene is TRBJ2-3, the V gene TRBV7-9; 13 bases agree with TRBD2. The V gene end was trimmed by 4 bases and the J gene end by 4 bases; junction bases not matched to a gene: 8. This CDR3 spans 17 amino acids. Per the germline V gene, CDR1 is SEHNR and CDR2 is FQNEAQ (reference sequence). The CDR3: CASSSQTSGGPSDTQYF. Written as DNA, the CDR3 is TGTGCCAGCAGCTCTCAGACTAGCGGGGGGCCCTCAGATACGCAGTATTTT.